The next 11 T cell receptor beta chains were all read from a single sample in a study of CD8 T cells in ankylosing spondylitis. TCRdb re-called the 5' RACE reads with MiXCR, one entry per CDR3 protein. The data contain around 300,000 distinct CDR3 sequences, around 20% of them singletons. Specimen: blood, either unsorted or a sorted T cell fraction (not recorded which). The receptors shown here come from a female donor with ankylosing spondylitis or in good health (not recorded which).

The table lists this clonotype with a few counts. DNA for the CDR3: TGTGCCTTCGGACTAGCGGGAGGGTACGAGCAGTACTTC. Translation: CAFGLAGGYEQYF. The genes are TRBV30 and TRBJ2-7, with TRBD2 identical over 15 bases. The junction had 2 bases not matched to a gene; V was cut back by 7 bases and J by 4 bases. The germline gives CDR1 GTSNPN, CDR2 SVGIG (reference sequence). The CDR3 covers 13 residues.

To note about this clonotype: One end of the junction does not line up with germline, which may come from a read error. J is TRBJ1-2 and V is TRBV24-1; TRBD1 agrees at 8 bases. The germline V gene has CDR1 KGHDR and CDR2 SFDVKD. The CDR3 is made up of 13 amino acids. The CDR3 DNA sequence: TGTGCCACCAGTGATTTGGCGGGACAGGCAACATCCTTC. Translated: CATSDLAGQATSF.

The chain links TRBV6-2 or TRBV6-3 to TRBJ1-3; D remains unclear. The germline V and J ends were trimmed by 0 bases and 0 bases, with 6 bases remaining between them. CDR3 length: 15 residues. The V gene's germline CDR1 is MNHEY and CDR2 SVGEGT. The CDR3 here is CASSYSSPSGNTIYF. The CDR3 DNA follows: TGTGCCAGCAGTTACTCGAGTCCCTCTGGAAACACCATATATTTT.

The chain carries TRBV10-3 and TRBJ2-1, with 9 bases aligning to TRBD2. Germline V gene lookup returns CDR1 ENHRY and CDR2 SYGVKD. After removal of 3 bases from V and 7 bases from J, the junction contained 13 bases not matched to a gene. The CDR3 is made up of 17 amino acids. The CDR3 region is CAISDPHGGTSYNEQFF. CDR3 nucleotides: TGTGCCATCAGTGACCCTCATGGGGGGACTAGCTATAATGAGCAGTTCTTC.

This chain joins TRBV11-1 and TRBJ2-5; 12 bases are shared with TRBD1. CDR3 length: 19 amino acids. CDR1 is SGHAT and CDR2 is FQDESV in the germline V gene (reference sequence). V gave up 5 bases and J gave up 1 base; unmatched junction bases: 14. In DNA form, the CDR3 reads TGTGCCAGCAGCCTGAGGGGGACAGGGGGCGTTCATTCCCAAGAGACCCAGTACTTC. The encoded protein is CASSLRGTGGVHSQETQYF.

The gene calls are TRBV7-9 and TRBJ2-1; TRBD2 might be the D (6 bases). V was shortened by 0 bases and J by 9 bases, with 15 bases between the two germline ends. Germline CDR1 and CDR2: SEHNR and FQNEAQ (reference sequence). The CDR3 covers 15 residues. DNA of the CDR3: TGTGCCAGCAGCTTAGCGGGACTCGCCTCAGGTGAGCAGTTCTTC. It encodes CASSLAGLASGEQFF.

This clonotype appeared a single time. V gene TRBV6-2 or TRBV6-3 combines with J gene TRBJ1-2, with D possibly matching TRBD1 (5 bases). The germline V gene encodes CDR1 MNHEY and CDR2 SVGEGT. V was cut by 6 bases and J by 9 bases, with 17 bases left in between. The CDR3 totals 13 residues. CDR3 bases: TGTGCCAGCAGCCAAGGACGGCCGGGACGCTACACCTTC. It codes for CASSQGRPGRYTF.

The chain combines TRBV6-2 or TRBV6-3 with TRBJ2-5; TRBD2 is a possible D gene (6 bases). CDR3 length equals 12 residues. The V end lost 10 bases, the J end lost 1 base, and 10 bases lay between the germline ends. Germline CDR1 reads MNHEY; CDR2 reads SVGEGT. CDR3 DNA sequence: TGTGCCACGGCGGGAACCCAAGAGACCCAGTACTTC. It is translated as CATAGTQETQYF.

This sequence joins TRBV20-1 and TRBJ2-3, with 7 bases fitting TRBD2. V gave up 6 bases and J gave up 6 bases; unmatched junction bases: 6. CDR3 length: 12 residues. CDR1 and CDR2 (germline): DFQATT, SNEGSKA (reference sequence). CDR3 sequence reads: CSALIAGDTQYF. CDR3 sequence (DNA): TGCAGTGCCCTCATAGCGGGCGATACGCAGTATTTT.

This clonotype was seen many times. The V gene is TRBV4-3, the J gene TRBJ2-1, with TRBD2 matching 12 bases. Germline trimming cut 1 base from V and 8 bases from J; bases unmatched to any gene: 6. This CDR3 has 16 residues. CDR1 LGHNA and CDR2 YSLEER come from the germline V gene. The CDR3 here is CASSQAASGRGYEQFF. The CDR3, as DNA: TGCGCCAGCAGCCAAGCTGCTAGCGGGAGGGGGTATGAGCAGTTCTTC.

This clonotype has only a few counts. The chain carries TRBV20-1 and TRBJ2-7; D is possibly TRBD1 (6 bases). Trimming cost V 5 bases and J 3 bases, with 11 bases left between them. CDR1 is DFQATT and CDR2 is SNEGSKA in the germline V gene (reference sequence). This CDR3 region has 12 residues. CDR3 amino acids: CSALRDNYEQYF. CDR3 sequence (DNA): TGCAGTGCTCTCCGGGACAACTACGAGCAGTACTTC.